The entry below gives a single T cell receptor (beta chain) sequence along with its context. In this sample, this clonotype turned up many times. The target of this receptor is not known. No base quality values were provided; no much bigger clone lies one nucleotide off. All donors were healthy Caucasians. The study also sequenced three unrelated non-twin adults: a male aged 18 to 30, a male aged 50 to 60 and a female aged 50 to 60. Using Miltenyi CD45RO+ enrichment and human naive T-cell isolation kits, memory (CD45RO+) and naive T cells were isolated from PBMC. This specimen comes from a study of identical twins (dated by TCRdb to 2016 to 2017). Notes on the research overall: TCR alpha and beta repertoires from monozygotic twins, unrelated adults of various ages and cord blood were deep-sequenced to test whether fetal clonotypes persist. To rule out contamination, replicate twin experiments were performed at different times with different library preparation protocols.

Study-wide conclusions, independent of this receptor: Fewer insertions were carried by abundant cord blood beta clonotypes; a weaker similar trend was observed in young adult naive repertoires, while no such trend was observed in memory repertoires. Zero-insertion analyses could be partly confounded by invariant T cells such as MAIT and iNKT, although diverse VJ usage argued against such confounding for most clonotypes. Recombination models systematically underestimated out-of-frame TCR alpha sharing in monozygotic twins but agreed with sharing between unrelated individuals. Conclusions relied on cross-sectional statistical analysis, since the same donors could not be followed over many years. The excess sharing between twins in beta out-of-frame sequences was weaker because fewer shared sequences reduced the signal-to-noise ratio. Compared with coincidental sharing between unrelated individuals, an excess of low generation-probability sequences was observed among out-of-frame TCR alpha sequences shared between twins.

To prepare the library, 5' RACE was applied. Reads for this sample came from an Illumina HiSeq 2000. Template switching added a universal primer binding site, and the final cDNA carried a unique molecular identifier that allowed TCR cDNA molecules to be counted accurately. Specific primers in the conserved constant-segment region were used to synthesize first-strand cDNA for TCR alpha and beta chains. Each cDNA library was double barcoded, with a SMART-Mk sample barcode plus Illumina barcodes, to control for contamination. Two successive PCR steps introduced TruSeq adapter sequences along with Illumina sample barcodes. TCR alpha and beta cDNA libraries were sequenced on the Illumina HiSeq platform with custom primers. The study's own analysis went as follows. Unique molecular identifiers were extracted from raw reads with MiGEC, and CDR3 positions were determined with MiXCR. For each individual, recombination models were inferred using an EM algorithm with the repgenHMM and IGoR tools. Shared clonotypes were analyzed with the tcR package in R, and sharing was normalized by the product of cloneset sizes. Out-of-frame nonproductive sequences were analyzed to study raw recombination free of thymic and clonal selection effects. Clones were called with MiXCR by TCRdb after fastp trimmed the public reads at Q25, and only in-frame beta chains were retained. Every entry covers one CDR3 protein and lists the most common genes and DNA from its rows. These V and J calls derive from TCRdb rather than the authors' analysis. For this sample the table gives 350,000 or so distinct CDR3 sequences, of which roughly 9% were detected only once. The leading ten clones occupy approximately 8.9% of the sample.

Trimming at the junction amounts to 0 bases on V and 1 base on J, and the germline ends lie 10 bases apart. The germline V gene gives CDR1 as SGHRS and CDR2 as YFSETQ. The CDR3 numbers 15 residues from cysteine through phenylalanine. Only the CDR3 region is kept as DNA, spanning 45 bases read in frame from base 1. The TCR originated in a woman in her forties or fifties in good health. The chain is encoded by TRBV5-1 joined to TRBJ1-1, with an unclear D gene assignment. Sequencing was carried out using naive T cells sorted from blood. This specimen's cell subset or site label, per the study, means: cells isolated with a human naive T-cell isolation kit. The CDR3 region has the sequence CASSLAGLPNTEAFF. The nucleotide sequence is TGCGCCAGCAGCTTGGCCGGGCTCCCGAACACTGAAGCTTTCTTT.